This T cell receptor beta chain is from a study of blood T cell repertoires in COVID-19. The overall study: Whether acute or convalescent, the COVID-19 samples came from the United States, Italy and Spain.

Trimming shortened V by 0 bases and J by 0 bases, and 13 bases separated the two germline ends. CDR1 and CDR2 from the germline V gene are SGHRS and YFSETQ. The CDR3 totals 17 residues. This clone was seen only once. Individuals aged about 18 to 89 years were recruited from 20 to 25 US areas. Authors' analysis steps: Using reference gene primer amplification, nucleated cell counts were estimated. Sequencing was performed with immunoSEQ multiplex PCR; in TCRdb, only in-frame clones are kept and a portion is missing. That table gives V, J and clone size, and the DNA gave D and trimming. The sample records 350,000 to 400,000 clones, about 89% being singletons.

The sample taken for sequencing was PBMCs or T cells enriched from blood (not recorded which). The chain uses TRBV5-1 and TRBJ1-3, with D unresolved. This receptor was obtained from a woman between 35 and 50 years old who had been exposed to COVID-19. Here the CDR3 reads CASSLERLSNSGNTIYF. The CDR3 DNA follows: TGCGCCAGCAGCTTGGAAAGACTATCAAACTCTGGAAACACCATATATTTT.